The 26 T cell receptor beta chains below all came from one sample that was sequenced in a study of cytomegalovirus exposure and HLA in healthy donors (dated by TCRdb to 2017 to 2019). Libraries came from the immunoSEQ multiplex PCR assay. For the multiplex PCR, a mixture combining 60 forward primers for TCR Vbeta segments and 13 reverse primers for TCR Jbeta segments was used. In its TCRdb copy, this immuneACCESS table keeps in-frame sequences only and misses some clones. Where compared with another copy, unresolved V genes explain less than half of these, and the others have no known cause. Here the sample has 170,000 or so clones; about three quarters occur a single time. 1.4% of the sample comes from the top ten. The sequencing input was PBMCs. The source is a young woman in good health and CMV-seronegative.

The V and J genes are TRBV5-1 and TRBJ2-5; 9 positions match TRBD2. CDR1 is SGHRS and CDR2 is YFSETQ in the germline V gene. Losses at the gene ends were 1 base for V and 4 bases for J; bases not matched to a gene: 8. The CDR3 covers 16 residues. The CDR3 nucleotides are TGCGCCAGCAGCTTGAAGGCGGGGGGGTCCCGAGAGACCCAGTACTTC. Translating gives CASSLKAGGSRETQYF.

The chain is built from TRBV7-3 and TRBJ2-5; 8 bases fit TRBD2. With 3 bases clipped from V and 7 bases from J, the junction kept 7 bases outside the gene matches. Germline loops: CDR1 SGHTA, CDR2 FQGTGA. The length of the CDR3 is 14 residues. The CDR3 DNA sequence: TGTGCCAGCAGCTTGGACGGGGGGGCGGGGACCCAGTACTTC. Encoded protein: CASSLDGGAGTQYF.

The V and J genes are TRBV2 and TRBJ1-1; 10 bases are shared with TRBD1. CDR1 is SNHLY and CDR2 is FYNNEI in the germline V gene. The length of the CDR3 is 13 residues. V shed 5 bases, J shed 7 bases, and the junction held 4 bases outside the gene matches. This CDR3 is CASSPGQGLEAFF. The CDR3 DNA reads as TGTGCCAGCAGTCCGGGACAGGGGCTTGAAGCTTTCTTT.

The chain recombines TRBV27 with TRBJ2-7; 7 bases align to TRBD2. CDR1 and CDR2 from the germline V gene are MNHEY and SMNVEV (reference sequence). With 2 bases clipped from V and 0 bases from J, the junction kept 7 bases outside the gene matches. The CDR3 is made up of 16 amino acids. The CDR3 region is CASSLQPSGVSYEQYF. CDR3 bases: TGTGCCAGCAGTTTACAGCCGAGCGGGGTCTCCTACGAGCAGTACTTC.

The V call is TRBV2, the J call TRBJ2-4, with a possible D match to TRBD1 (5 bases). This CDR3 spans 13 amino acids. Germline V CDR1 and CDR2: SNHLY, FYNNEI. Trimming took off 0 bases at V and 12 bases at J, with 12 bases between the two ends. The CDR3 sequence: CASSEALIDSQYF. CDR3 coding DNA: TGTGCCAGCAGTGAAGCGCTTATCGACAGTCAGTACTTC.

The chain couples TRBV6-5 to TRBJ2-4; tentatively, D is TRBD1 (6 bases). Trimming pared 4 bases from V and 9 bases from J, leaving 13 bases between. This CDR3 is built from 13 residues. CDR1 is MNHEY and CDR2 is SVGAGI in the germline V gene. The chain's CDR3 is CASSLQGWGIQYF. The CDR3 DNA reads as TGTGCCAGCAGTTTACAGGGATGGGGCATTCAGTACTTC.

This clone was seen a handful of times. This chain links TRBV6-5 with TRBJ2-7; possibly TRBD1 for D (5 bases). The CDR3 has 14 amino acids. Trimming pared 0 bases from V and 7 bases from J, leaving 13 bases between. CDR1 is MNHEY and CDR2 is SVGAGI in the germline V gene. The CDR3 loop reads CASSYSLFGAEQYF. CDR3 nucleotides: TGTGCCAGCAGTTACTCGCTTTTTGGGGCGGAGCAGTACTTC.

This chain connects TRBV30 to TRBJ1-2, with TRBD1 as a possible D gene (6 bases). This CDR3 is built from 11 residues. The germline CDR1 and CDR2 sequences are GTSNPN and SVGIG (reference sequence). The CDR3 sequence: CARGGLKGYTF. In DNA, the CDR3 is TGTGCTAGGGGGGGGCTGAAGGGCTACACCTTC.

The J gene is TRBJ2-3, the V gene TRBV27, with D maybe TRBD1 (6 bases). The V and J ends lost 0 bases and 6 bases respectively, with 16 bases between them. The germline CDR1 and CDR2 sequences are MNHEY and SMNVEV (reference sequence). The CDR3 has 16 residues. The CDR3 loop is CASSLSTDSPADTQYF. The CDR3 DNA is TGTGCCAGCAGTTTATCGACGGACAGCCCCGCGGATACGCAGTATTTT.

CDR3 coding DNA: TGCGCCAGCAGCTTGGTGGGGGCAGGGGGAAACACCATATATTTT. This encodes CASSLVGAGGNTIYF. The chain is built from TRBV5-1 and TRBJ1-3; D might be TRBD1 (6 bases). The CDR3 loop spans 15 amino acids. The V end lost 0 bases, the J end lost 4 bases, and 11 bases lay between the germline ends. Looked up from germline, CDR1 is SGHRS and CDR2 is YFSETQ.

The V call is TRBV6-1, the J call TRBJ2-5; tentatively, D is TRBD2 (6 bases). Trimming pared 2 bases from V and 2 bases from J, leaving 15 bases between. CDR3 size: 16 residues. CDR1 is MNHNS, CDR2 SASEGT, per germline. This chain's CDR3 is CASSEISAGPQETQYF. The CDR3, as DNA: TGTGCCAGCAGTGAAATAAGTGCGGGGCCTCAAGAGACCCAGTACTTC.

This clone was counted between two and nine times. The chain links TRBV7-9 to TRBJ1-2; 9 bases align to TRBD1. CDR1 and CDR2 (germline): SEHNR, FQNEAQ (reference sequence). Trimming removed 9 bases from V and 8 bases from J; junction bases left unmatched: 7. CDR3 length: 12 residues. DNA of the CDR3: TGTGCCAGTTCACAGGGGGCTATCGGCTACACCTTC. Encoded protein: CASSQGAIGYTF.

The chain uses TRBV7-3 and TRBJ2-2, with 9 bases aligning to TRBD2. The V segment lost 4 bases and the J segment 7 bases; nucleotides outside the gene matches: 4. This CDR3 comprises 14 residues. Germline CDR1 SGHTA, CDR2 FQGTGA. CDR3 coding DNA: TGTGCCAGCAGCTCTGGGACTAGCAGCGGGGAGCTGTTTTTT. Its protein is CASSSGTSSGELFF.

In this sample, this clone turned up a few times. This chain links TRBV5-1 with TRBJ1-2; 9 bases line up with TRBD1. The CDR3 extends over 16 amino acids. Germline V gene sequence: CDR1 SGHRS, CDR2 YFSETQ. J lost 6 bases, V lost 4 bases, and 13 bases had no gene match. The DNA for the CDR3 is TGCGCCAGCAGCGATCCAACAGGGGGCGCGACAGATGGCTACACCTTC. Encoded protein: CASSDPTGGATDGYTF.

The chain has TRBV2 and TRBJ2-1, with 12 bases aligning to TRBD2. Germline assignment: CDR1 SNHLY and CDR2 FYNNEI. The CDR3 length is 16 residues. V trimming: 6 bases; J trimming: 9 bases; junction bases outside the gene matches: 12. This CDR3 is CASSDRLAGASSEQFF. The CDR3 coding sequence is TGTGCCAGCAGCGACCGACTAGCGGGGGCCTCGAGTGAGCAGTTCTTC.

The chain recombines TRBV5-1 with TRBJ2-3; D is undetermined. The CDR3 extends over 14 amino acids. Germline V gives CDR1 SGHRS, CDR2 YFSETQ. V was pared by 0 bases and J by 0 bases, with 5 bases between. CDR3 DNA sequence: TGCGCCAGCAGCTTGGCAGAAAGCACAGATACGCAGTATTTT. Translation: CASSLAESTDTQYF. The full variable domain, its missing parts supplied by reference TRBV5-1 and TRBJ2-3, is KAGVTQTPRYLIKTRGQQVTLSCSPISGHRSVSWYQQTPGQGLQFLFEYFSETQRNKGNFPGRFSGRQFSNSRSEMNVSTLELGDSALYLCASSLAESTDTQYFGPGTRLTVL.

The chain uses TRBV6-4 and TRBJ1-1, with TRBD1 matching over 7 bases. CDR1 and CDR2 from the germline V gene are MRHNA and SNTAGT. The length of the CDR3 is 13 residues. With 4 bases clipped from V and 8 bases from J, the junction kept 7 bases outside the gene matches. CDR3 sequence: CASSALTGAEAFF. The CDR3 region has the DNA TGTGCCAGCAGTGCCCTTACAGGGGCCGAAGCTTTCTTT.

The chain recombines TRBV7-9 with TRBJ1-4; 9 nucleotides match TRBD1. Germline V lookup: CDR1 SEHNR, CDR2 FQNEAQ (reference sequence). Trimming at V came to 5 bases and at J to 6 bases, leaving 7 bases not matched to a gene. The CDR3 is 15 residues long. CDR3 amino acids: CASSLRTGDYEKLFF. CDR3 nucleotides: TGTGCCAGCAGCCTTAGGACAGGGGATTATGAAAAACTGTTTTTT.

The chain couples TRBV7-8 to TRBJ2-3; unclear D gene. Trimming removed 5 bases at V and 2 bases at J, with 11 bases between. There are 14 residues in the CDR3. The germline gives CDR1 SGHVS, CDR2 FQNEAQ. The CDR3, as DNA: TGTGCCAGCAGCCTCTCAGCGTTCACAGATACGCAGTATTTT. Protein product: CASSLSAFTDTQYF.

A few counts support this clone. V gene TRBV29-1 combines with J gene TRBJ2-1; TRBD2 matches 9 bases. The CDR3 consists of 16 residues. The V segment lost 3 bases and the J segment 3 bases; nucleotides outside the gene matches: 9. CDR1 SQVTM and CDR2 ANQGSEA come from the germline V gene. The CDR3 protein is CSVDASSGGFYNEQFF. The CDR3 DNA follows: TGCAGCGTTGATGCCTCAAGCGGGGGGTTCTACAATGAGCAGTTCTTC.

The chain recombines TRBV15 with TRBJ2-7, with D perhaps TRBD2 (6 bases). CDR3 length equals 15 residues. Trimming removed 4 bases at V and 4 bases at J, with 17 bases between. From germline, CDR1 is LNHNV and CDR2 YYDKDF (reference sequence). CDR3 in DNA: TGTGCCACCAGCATGGGGGGTGGGGGTGGATACGAGCAGTACTTC. This translates into CATSMGGGGGYEQYF.

The genes are TRBV19 and TRBJ2-5, with D possibly being TRBD2 (6 bases). This CDR3 contains 14 residues. The V gene's germline CDR1 is LNHDA and CDR2 SQIVND (reference sequence). Trimming removed 4 bases from V and 3 bases from J, with 12 bases in between. CDR3: CASSRGRQKETQYF. In DNA form, the CDR3 reads TGTGCCAGTAGTAGAGGGAGGCAGAAAGAGACCCAGTACTTC.

The CDR3 region has the DNA TGTGCCAGCAGCCGTCTCAGACAGGGAACCGGCTACACCTTC. It encodes CASSRLRQGTGYTF. The chain uses TRBV7-2 and TRBJ1-2, with 7 positions matching TRBD1. This CDR3 spans 14 amino acids. Germline trimming cut 5 bases from V and 8 bases from J; bases unmatched to any gene: 11. Germline V gene sequence: CDR1 SGHTA, CDR2 FQGNSA.

This clone was seen only a few times. The V gene is TRBV2, the J gene TRBJ1-2; no firm D call. V was cut by 8 bases and J by 3 bases, with 7 bases left in between. Germline-derived CDR1 and CDR2 are SNHLY and FYNNEI. The CDR3 extends over 11 amino acids. For the CDR3, the DNA is TGTGCCAGCGTGCGGGACTATGGCTACACCTTC. Amino acid sequence: CASVRDYGYTF. Complete variable domain (other parts from reference TRBV2 and TRBJ1-2): EPEVTQTPSHQVTQMGQEVILRCVPISNHLYFYWYRQILGQKVEFLVSFYNNEISEKSEIFDDQFSVERPDGSNFTLKIRSTKLEDSAMYFCASVRDYGYTFGSGTRLTVV.

The chain joins TRBV11-1 to TRBJ1-2; weak D call: TRBD1 (6 bases). The CDR3 sequence is 12 residues long. V lost 4 bases and J lost 6, with 9 bases in between. Per the germline V gene, CDR1 is SGHAT and CDR2 is FQDESV (reference sequence). CDR3 loop: CASSWGGNGYTF. In DNA, the CDR3 is TGTGCCAGCAGCTGGGGGGGCAATGGCTACACCTTC.

This clone appeared a single time. The chain uses TRBV15 and TRBJ1-3; no firm D call. The V and J ends lost 4 bases and 2 bases respectively, with 9 bases between them. The CDR3 has 14 residues. The germline gives CDR1 LNHNV, CDR2 YYDKDF (reference sequence). The CDR3 loop reads CATSNPTAGNTIYF. CDR3 DNA: TGTGCCACCAGCAACCCCACGGCTGGAAACACCATATATTTT. Together with reference TRBV15 and TRBJ1-3, the CDR3 gives the full variable domain: DAMVIQNPRYQVTQFGKPVTLSCSQTLNHNVMYWYQQKSSQAPKLLFHYYDKDFNNEADTPDNFQSRRPNTSFCFLDIRSPGLGDTAMYLCATSNPTAGNTIYFGEGSWLTVV.